Shown below are 4 T cell receptor beta chains from a single sample sequenced in a study of response to subunit inactivated influenza vaccine. Each CDR3 protein gets one entry after TCRdb re-called the RT-PCR reads with MiXCR. Among about 650,000 distinct CDR3 sequences listed, 12% to 15% were seen once. Specimen: PBMCs from blood, collected about 14 days before vaccination. The origin of the receptors is a man aged 50 or older who received an inactivated influenza vaccine.

This clonotype came up many times. This chain uses TRBV29-1 with TRBJ2-7; D not resolved. Germline loops: CDR1 SQVTM, CDR2 ANQGSEA. The CDR3 spans 13 residues. Trimming removed 6 bases from V and 5 bases from J, with 17 bases in between. The CDR3 loop reads CSVSGYREDEQYF. DNA for the CDR3: TGCAGCGTGTCGGGTTACCGAGAGGACGAGCAGTACTTC.

The rearrangement links TRBV5-1 to TRBJ2-2, with a weak D call TRBD1 (6 bases). Germline assignment: CDR1 SGHRS and CDR2 YFSETQ. Trimming shortened V by 5 bases and J by 4 bases, and 12 bases separated the two germline ends. There are 14 residues in the CDR3. The CDR3 is CASRKQGGTGELFF. DNA for the CDR3: TGCGCCAGCAGGAAACAGGGTGGCACCGGGGAGCTGTTTTTT.

Ten or more counts support this clonotype. V gene TRBV11-3 combines with J gene TRBJ2-2; D is unclear. CDR1 is SGHNT and CDR2 is YENEEA in the germline V gene. The V and J ends lost 1 base and 0 bases respectively, with 9 bases between them. The CDR3 is 16 amino acids. The CDR3 coding sequence is TGTGCCAGCAGCTTAGGGGCAGGATCGAACACCGGGGAGCTGTTTTTT. Its translation is CASSLGAGSNTGELFF.

This clonotype was observed many times. The V and J genes are TRBV5-1 and TRBJ2-1; D might be TRBD1 (6 bases). V shed 8 bases and J shed 5 bases, with 14 bases lying between them. The germline V gene encodes CDR1 SGHRS and CDR2 YFSETQ. The CDR3 length is 13 residues. This CDR3 reads CASRQEPNNEQFF. In nucleotides, the CDR3 is TGCGCCAGTCGACAGGAGCCGAACAATGAGCAGTTCTTC.